A single sample gave rise to the 5 T cell receptor beta chains below, sequenced in a study of shared clonotypes between healthy human individuals. The method was immunoSEQ multiplex PCR; TCRdb's version includes in-frame clones alone and lacks a portion of them. The top ten hold 0.52% of the sample, which has over 850,000 clones, roughly 74% seen once. Sequencing input: memory CD4+ T cells from PBMCs. Subset given: CD45RA-negative fraction. These receptors were obtained from a man in his late teens or twenties in good health. Some clones in this sample may be carry-over from other donors' samples.

The DNA of the CDR3 is TGTGCCAGCAGTCCCGACCCTGGAGCCGGCGGGGAGCTGTTTTTT. Encoded protein: CASSPDPGAGGELFF. This chain connects TRBV28 to TRBJ2-2; D unresolved. The CDR3 spans 15 residues. Trimming removed 5 bases from V and 7 bases from J, with 17 bases in between. CDR1 and CDR2 from the germline V gene are MDHEN and SYDVKM. The full variable domain, in which reference TRBV28 and TRBJ2-2 provide the parts outside the CDR3, is DVKVTQSSRYLVKRTGEKVFLECVQDMDHENMFWYRQDPGLGLRLIYFSYDVKMKEKGDIPEGYSVSREKKERFSLILESASTNQTSMYLCASSPDPGAGGELFFGEGSRLTVL.

This clone was counted between two and nine times. J is TRBJ1-2 and V is TRBV19; D unresolved. With 7 bases removed from V and 3 bases from J, the gap between germline ends came to 15 bases. This CDR3 region has 14 residues. Germline V gene sequence: CDR1 LNHDA, CDR2 SQIVND (reference sequence). The CDR3 DNA reads TGTGCCAGTACCCCTACTACGACGGACTATGGCTACACCTTC. This gives the protein CASTPTTTDYGYTF.

The chain couples TRBV5-1 to TRBJ2-3, with 9 positions matching TRBD2. V shed 3 bases, J shed 4 bases, and the junction held 6 bases outside the gene matches. Germline V lookup: CDR1 SGHRS, CDR2 YFSETQ. The CDR3 loop spans 15 amino acids. The CDR3: CASSYQGLAPDTQYF. The CDR3 region has the DNA TGCGCCAGCAGCTACCAGGGACTAGCTCCAGATACGCAGTATTTT.

The chain has TRBV18 and TRBJ2-7; 9 nucleotides agree with TRBD2. CDR1 KGHSH and CDR2 LQKENI come from the germline V gene. The junction had 12 bases not matched to a gene; V was cut back by 3 bases and J by 6 bases. This CDR3 comprises 16 residues. The CDR3 sequence: CASSPGTAGTSSEQYF. CDR3 coding DNA: TGTGCCAGCTCACCGGGTACAGCCGGGACTAGCTCCGAGCAGTACTTC. The variable domain in full, with the rest retrieved from reference TRBV18 and TRBJ2-7, is NAGVMQNPRHLVRRRGQEARLRCSPMKGHSHVYWYRQLPEEGLKFMVYLQKENIIDESGMPKERFSAEFPKEGPSILRIQQVVRGDSAAYFCASSPGTAGTSSEQYFGPGTRLTVT.

On this clone itself: At the DNA level, this CDR3 is encoded by other sequences in the same sample as well. The chain links TRBV28 to TRBJ1-1, with TRBD1 as a possible D gene (5 bases). Germline V gene lookup returns CDR1 MDHEN and CDR2 SYDVKM. CDR3 size: 12 residues. V was cut by 1 base and J by 7 bases, with 7 bases left in between. The CDR3 nucleotides are TGTGCCAGCAGTTTATTGGGGGATGAAGCTTTCTTT. It codes for CASSLLGDEAFF.